The 19 T cell receptor beta chains listed next were all sequenced from one sample in a study of shared clonotypes between healthy human individuals. Using immunoSEQ multiplex PCR, the repertoire was profiled, and TCRdb retains in-frame clones only, with some absent. The sample holds around 940,000 clones; 76% are singletons and the top ten take around 1.4%. The sequenced sample consisted of memory CD4+ T cells sorted from blood. Subset given: CD45RA-negative fraction. Receptor source: a man younger than 35 in good health.

This clone was seen more than once but under ten times. The chain is built from TRBV6-1 and TRBJ1-6; TRBD1 is a possible D gene (5 bases). Germline lookup yields CDR1 MNHNS and CDR2 SASEGT. The CDR3 runs 13 residues. Trimming pared 3 bases from V and 10 bases from J, leaving 10 bases between. CDR3: CASSERGASPLHF. The CDR3 bases are TGTGCCAGCAGTGAGCGAGGGGCCTCACCCCTCCACTTT.

The chain employs TRBV5-1 and TRBJ2-3; D gene uncertain. The CDR3 has 15 residues. Germline V gene data show CDR1 as SGHRS and CDR2 as YFSETQ. Trimming removed 0 bases at V and 1 base at J, with 9 bases between. In nucleotides, the CDR3 is TGCGCCAGCAGCTTGGAGATAAGGGGCACAGATACGCAGTATTTT. It encodes CASSLEIRGTDTQYF.

In its sample, this clone was seen once. The V gene is TRBV7-2, the J gene TRBJ2-3, with 7 positions matching TRBD2. V shed 1 base, J shed 2 bases, and the junction held 3 bases outside the gene matches. Germline V gene lookup returns CDR1 SGHTA and CDR2 FQGNSA. This CDR3 is built from 15 residues. The CDR3 loop is CASSLEAGYTDTQYF. Here the CDR3 DNA reads TGTGCCAGCAGCTTAGAAGCGGGATACACAGATACGCAGTATTTT.

The chain links TRBV6-5 to TRBJ1-4; D call uncertain. CDR1 is MNHEY and CDR2 is SVGAGI in the germline V gene. The V and J ends lost 0 bases and 7 bases respectively, with 12 bases between them. There are 15 residues in the CDR3. CDR3 loop: CASSYSSAASEKLFF. The CDR3 DNA follows: TGTGCCAGCAGTTACTCATCCGCAGCGAGTGAAAAACTGTTTTTT.

This sequence joins TRBV9 and TRBJ2-3; the D is unclear. The length of the CDR3 is 16 residues. The V end lost 3 bases, the J end lost 1 base, and 15 bases lay between the germline ends. Germline-derived CDR1 and CDR2 are SGDLS and YYNGEE. This CDR3 is CASSGTYLSGTDTQYF. In nucleotides, the CDR3 is TGTGCCAGCAGCGGGACCTACCTCTCTGGCACAGATACGCAGTATTTT.

The chain has TRBV6-1 and TRBJ2-3; D not resolved. The CDR3 contains 12 residues. V was clipped by 8 bases and J by 4 bases, with 10 bases between them. The germline V gene encodes CDR1 MNHNS and CDR2 SASEGT. Here the CDR3 DNA reads TGTGCCAGCGATCCTAGGGCAGATACGCAGTATTTT. Its translation is CASDPRADTQYF.

V gene TRBV7-2 combines with J gene TRBJ1-6; D gene unclear. V shed 1 base and J shed 9 bases, with 10 bases lying between them. The CDR3 is made up of 14 amino acids. CDR1 and CDR2 from the germline V gene are SGHTA and FQGNSA. The CDR3 bases are TGTGCCAGCAGCTTAGAGACACTACTTTCACCCCTCCACTTT. Translation gives CASSLETLLSPLHF.

The chain employs TRBV7-9 and TRBJ2-7, with TRBD2 identical over 11 bases. The CDR3 covers 18 residues. Germline CDR1 SEHNR, CDR2 FQNEAQ (reference sequence). V shed 1 base and J 6 bases; nucleotides not matched to a gene: 14. CDR3 loop: CASSLVMTSGVSLGEQYF. For the CDR3, the DNA is TGTGCCAGCAGCTTAGTAATGACTAGCGGGGTCTCCTTAGGCGAGCAGTACTTC.

This chain connects TRBV6-5 to TRBJ1-6, with TRBD1 matching 7 bases. The CDR3 consists of 15 residues. V trimming: 2 bases; J trimming: 6 bases; junction bases outside the gene matches: 4. In germline, CDR1 is MNHEY, CDR2 SVGAGI. The CDR3 loop reads CASSYGTAINSPLHF. CDR3 nucleotide sequence: TGTGCCAGCAGTTACGGGACAGCTATTAATTCACCCCTCCACTTT.

V gene TRBV6-1 combines with J gene TRBJ1-5, with TRBD1 identical over 7 bases. CDR3 length equals 14 residues. With V trimmed by 4 bases and J by 2 bases, 2 bases remained unmatched. Germline values: CDR1 MNHNS, CDR2 SASEGT. The CDR3 coding sequence is TGTGCCAGCAGTGGAGGACAGGGCAATCAGCCCCAGCATTTT. This codes for CASSGGQGNQPQHF.

This clone appeared a few times. This chain uses TRBV7-2 with TRBJ1-2, with 11 bases matching TRBD1. V lost 2 bases, J lost 0 bases, and 5 bases stayed unmatched. Germline V lookup: CDR1 SGHTA, CDR2 FQGNSA. The CDR3 runs 17 residues. Written as DNA, the CDR3 is TGTGCCAGCAGCTTAAACGGACAGGGGGCTTCTAACTATGGCTACACCTTC. Its protein is CASSLNGQGASNYGYTF. Full variable domain (missing parts from reference TRBV7-2 and TRBJ1-2): GAGVSQSPSNKVTEKGKDVELRCDPISGHTALYWYRQSLGQGLEFLIYFQGNSAPDKSGLPSDRFSAERTGGSVSTLTIQRTQQEDSAVYLCASSLNGQGASNYGYTFGSGTRLTVV.

V is TRBV5-4 and J is TRBJ2-7; 10 bases line up with TRBD2. CDR1 and CDR2 from the germline V gene are SGHNT and YYREEE (reference sequence). The V and J ends lost 0 bases and 1 base, in that order; junction bases with no gene match: 4. The CDR3 sequence is 16 residues long. CDR3: CASSLGLAGPSYEQYF. Here the CDR3 DNA reads TGTGCCAGCAGCTTGGGACTAGCGGGCCCTTCCTACGAGCAGTACTTC.

V gene TRBV10-3 combines with J gene TRBJ2-1; D possibly corresponds to TRBD2 (5 bases). Per germline, CDR1 ENHRY and CDR2 SYGVKD. CDR3 length: 16 residues. V lost 6 bases to trimming and J lost 1 base, with 16 bases between them. The CDR3 bases are TGTGCCATCAGGGGAGAAGGAAACGCGTCCTACAATGAGCAGTTCTTC. Encoded protein: CAIRGEGNASYNEQFF.

This clone was recorded only once. DNA of the CDR3: TGTGCCAGCAGCTTTCCGTCTAGCGGGAGGGCCGGGGAGCTGTTTTTT. Protein: CASSFPSSGRAGELFF. The rearrangement joins TRBV7-9 to TRBJ2-2; 12 bases align to TRBD2. J was trimmed by 6 bases and V by 3 bases; bases with no gene match: 5. The CDR3 covers 16 residues. The germline CDR1 and CDR2 sequences are SEHNR and FQNEAQ (reference sequence).

The rearrangement joins TRBV10-3 to TRBJ2-2, with 12 bases lining up with TRBD2. With V trimmed by 5 bases and J by 0 bases, 4 bases remained unmatched. The germline V gene has CDR1 ENHRY and CDR2 SYGVKD. This CDR3 region has 17 residues. The CDR3 here is CAISLTSGSTNTGELFF. The CDR3 bases are TGTGCCATCAGTTTGACTAGCGGGAGTACGAACACCGGGGAGCTGTTTTTT.

V is TRBV6-5 and J is TRBJ1-5; possibly TRBD1 for D (5 bases). V was cut by 5 bases and J by 1 base, with 9 bases left in between. Germline V gene sequence: CDR1 MNHEY, CDR2 SVGAGI. The CDR3 spans 14 residues. The CDR3 sequence: CASSRAGSNQPQHF. The CDR3 DNA reads as TGTGCCAGCAGTCGCGCAGGGAGCAATCAGCCCCAGCATTTT.

The chain couples TRBV7-2 to TRBJ1-3; tentatively, D is TRBD1 (5 bases). V dropped 4 bases and J dropped 4 bases, with 8 bases sitting between them. Germline V lookup: CDR1 SGHTA, CDR2 FQGNSA. The CDR3 consists of 13 residues. The CDR3 protein is CASSSEGGNTIYF. The CDR3 DNA is TGTGCCAGCAGCTCGGAGGGGGGAAACACCATATATTTT. The full variable domain, completed using reference TRBV7-2 and TRBJ1-3, is GAGVSQSPSNKVTEKGKDVELRCDPISGHTALYWYRQSLGQGLEFLIYFQGNSAPDKSGLPSDRFSAERTGGSVSTLTIQRTQQEDSAVYLCASSSEGGNTIYFGEGSWLTVV.

This clone was detected only a few times. The gene calls are TRBV2 and TRBJ1-6; maybe TRBD1 (5 bases). Trimming removed 3 bases at V and 9 bases at J, with 12 bases between. The CDR3 extends over 14 amino acids. CDR1 SNHLY and CDR2 FYNNEI come from the germline V gene. CDR3 nucleotide sequence: TGTGCCAGCAGTGATTGGGGGAACTCTTCACCCCTCCACTTT. Residues: CASSDWGNSSPLHF. The entire variable domain, with the rest obtained from reference TRBV2 and TRBJ1-6, is as follows: EPEVTQTPSHQVTQMGQEVILRCVPISNHLYFYWYRQILGQKVEFLVSFYNNEISEKSEIFDDQFSVERPDGSNFTLKIRSTKLEDSAMYFCASSDWGNSSPLHFGNGTRLTVT.

This clone was counted only a few times. The chain uses TRBV7-8 and TRBJ1-6, with 9 nucleotides matching TRBD1. J was trimmed by 10 bases and V by 6 bases; bases with no gene match: 13. Germline V gene lookup returns CDR1 SGHVS and CDR2 FQNEAQ. This CDR3 is built from 16 residues. The CDR3: CASRQRTGELGSPLHF. CDR3 DNA: TGTGCCAGCAGACAACGGACAGGGGAATTGGGCTCACCCCTCCACTTT.